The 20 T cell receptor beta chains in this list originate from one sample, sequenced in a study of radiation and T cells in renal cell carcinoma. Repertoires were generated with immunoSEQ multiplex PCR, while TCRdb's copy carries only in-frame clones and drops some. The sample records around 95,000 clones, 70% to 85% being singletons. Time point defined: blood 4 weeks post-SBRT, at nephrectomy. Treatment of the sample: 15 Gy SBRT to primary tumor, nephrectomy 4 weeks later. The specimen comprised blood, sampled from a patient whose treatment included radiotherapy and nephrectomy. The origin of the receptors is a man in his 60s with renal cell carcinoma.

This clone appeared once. CDR3 loop: CASSPLQGERPSGEQYF. CDR3 DNA: TGTGCCAGCAGCCCTCTACAAGGGGAACGGCCCTCCGGCGAGCAGTACTTC. The chain links TRBV11-2 to TRBJ2-7, with D possibly matching TRBD1 (5 bases). The CDR3 consists of 17 residues. Trimming pared 5 bases from V and 6 bases from J, leaving 26 bases between. The V gene's germline CDR1 is SGHAT and CDR2 FQNNGV.

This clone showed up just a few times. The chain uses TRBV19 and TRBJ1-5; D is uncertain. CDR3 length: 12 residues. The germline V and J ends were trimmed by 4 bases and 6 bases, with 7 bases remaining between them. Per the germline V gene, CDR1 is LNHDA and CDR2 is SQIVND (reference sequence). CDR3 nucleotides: TGTGCCAGTAGTAGGTTGACTCAGCCCCAGCATTTT. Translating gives CASSRLTQPQHF. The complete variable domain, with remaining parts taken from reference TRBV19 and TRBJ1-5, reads DGGITQSPKYLFRKEGQNVTLSCEQNLNHDAMYWYRQDPGQGLRLIYYSQIVNDFQKGDIAEGYSVSREKKESFPLTVTSAQKNPTAFYLCASSRLTQPQHFGDGTRLSIL.

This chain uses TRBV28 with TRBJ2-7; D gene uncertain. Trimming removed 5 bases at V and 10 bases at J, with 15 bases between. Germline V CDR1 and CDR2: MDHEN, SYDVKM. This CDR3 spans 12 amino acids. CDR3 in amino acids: CASSQTPNPQYF. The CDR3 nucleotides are TGTGCCAGCAGTCAAACACCAAACCCCCAGTACTTC.

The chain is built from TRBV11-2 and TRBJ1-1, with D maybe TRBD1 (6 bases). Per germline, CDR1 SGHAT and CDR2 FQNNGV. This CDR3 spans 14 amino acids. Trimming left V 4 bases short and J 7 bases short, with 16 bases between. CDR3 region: CASSSAGASDEAFF. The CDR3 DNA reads TGTGCCAGCAGCTCCGCAGGGGCTAGTGATGAAGCTTTCTTT.

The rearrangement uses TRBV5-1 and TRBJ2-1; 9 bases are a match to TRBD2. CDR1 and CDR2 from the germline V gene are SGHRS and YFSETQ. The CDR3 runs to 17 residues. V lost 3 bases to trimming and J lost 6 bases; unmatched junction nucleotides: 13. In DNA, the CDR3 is TGCGCCAGCAGCTACCTAGACGTCCAAGCGGGGGGCAATGAGCAGTTCTTC. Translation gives CASSYLDVQAGGNEQFF.

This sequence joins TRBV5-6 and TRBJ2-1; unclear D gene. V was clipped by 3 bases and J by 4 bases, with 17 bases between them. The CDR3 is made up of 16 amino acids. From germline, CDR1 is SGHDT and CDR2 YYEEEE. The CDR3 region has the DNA TGTGCCAGCAGCTCCCGTTACTTATCCGGATACAATGAGCAGTTCTTC. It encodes CASSSRYLSGYNEQFF.

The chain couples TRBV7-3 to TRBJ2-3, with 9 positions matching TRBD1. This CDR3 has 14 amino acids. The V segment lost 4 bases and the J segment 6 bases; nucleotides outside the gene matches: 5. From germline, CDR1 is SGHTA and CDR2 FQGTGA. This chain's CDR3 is CASSSTGGADTQYF. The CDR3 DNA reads TGTGCCAGCAGCTCCACAGGGGGCGCCGATACGCAGTATTTT. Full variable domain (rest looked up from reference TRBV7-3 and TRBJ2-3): GAGVSQTPSNKVTEKGKYVELRCDPISGHTALYWYRQSLGQGPEFLIYFQGTGAADDSGLPNDRFFAVRPEGSVSTLKIQRTERGDSAVYLCASSSTGGADTQYFGPGTRLTVL.

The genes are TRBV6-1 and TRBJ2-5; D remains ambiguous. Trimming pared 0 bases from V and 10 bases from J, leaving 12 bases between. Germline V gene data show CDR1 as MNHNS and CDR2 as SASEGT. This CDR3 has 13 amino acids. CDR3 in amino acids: CASSEAQLRGQYF. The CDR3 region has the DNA TGTGCCAGCAGTGAAGCACAGTTGCGAGGCCAGTACTTC.

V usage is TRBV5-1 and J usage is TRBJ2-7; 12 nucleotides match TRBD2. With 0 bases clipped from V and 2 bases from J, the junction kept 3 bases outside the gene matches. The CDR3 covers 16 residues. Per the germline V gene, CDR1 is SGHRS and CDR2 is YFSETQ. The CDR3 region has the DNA TGCGCCAGCAGCTTGGTCCTAGCGGGAGGGACCTACGAGCAGTACTTC. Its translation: CASSLVLAGGTYEQYF.

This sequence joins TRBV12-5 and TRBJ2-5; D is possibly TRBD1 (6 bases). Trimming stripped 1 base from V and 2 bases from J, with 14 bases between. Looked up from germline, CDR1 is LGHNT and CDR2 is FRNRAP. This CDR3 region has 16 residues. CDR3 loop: CASGLDWTASQETQYF. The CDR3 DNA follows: TGTGCTAGTGGTTTGGACTGGACAGCCAGTCAAGAGACCCAGTACTTC.

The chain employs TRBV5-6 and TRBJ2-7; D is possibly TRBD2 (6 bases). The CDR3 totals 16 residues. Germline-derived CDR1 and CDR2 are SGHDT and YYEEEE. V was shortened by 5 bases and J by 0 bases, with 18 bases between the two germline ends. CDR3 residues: CASRLRGGTSSYEQYF. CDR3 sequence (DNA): TGTGCCAGCAGGTTGAGAGGCGGGACGAGCTCCTACGAGCAGTACTTC.

Here the CDR3 reads CSAKFGETQYF. DNA for the CDR3: TGCAGTGCTAAATTTGGGGAGACCCAGTACTTC. V usage is TRBV20-1 and J usage is TRBJ2-5; D call uncertain. Germline values: CDR1 DFQATT, CDR2 SNEGSKA (reference sequence). This CDR3 is 11 amino acids long. V was shortened by 4 bases and J by 5 bases, with 8 bases between the two germline ends.

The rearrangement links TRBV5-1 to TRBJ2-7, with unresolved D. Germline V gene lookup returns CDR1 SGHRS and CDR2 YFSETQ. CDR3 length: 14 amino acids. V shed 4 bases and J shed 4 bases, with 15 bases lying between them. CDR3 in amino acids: CASSSPTPQYEQYF. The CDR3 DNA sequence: TGCGCCAGCAGCAGTCCGACTCCGCAATACGAGCAGTACTTC.

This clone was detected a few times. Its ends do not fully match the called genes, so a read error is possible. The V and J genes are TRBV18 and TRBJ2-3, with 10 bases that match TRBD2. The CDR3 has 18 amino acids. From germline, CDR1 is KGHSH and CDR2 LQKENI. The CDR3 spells CASSPPASGGYSTNTQYF. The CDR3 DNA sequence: TGTGCCAGCTCACCACCGGCTAGCGGGGGTTATAGCACAAATACGCAGTATTTT.

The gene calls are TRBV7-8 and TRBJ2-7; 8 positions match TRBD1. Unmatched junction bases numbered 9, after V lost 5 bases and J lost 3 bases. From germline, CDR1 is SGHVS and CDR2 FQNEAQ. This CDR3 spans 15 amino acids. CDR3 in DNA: TGTGCCAGCAGCCGAGGACAGGGAGGCCGCTACGAGCAGTACTTC. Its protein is CASSRGQGGRYEQYF.

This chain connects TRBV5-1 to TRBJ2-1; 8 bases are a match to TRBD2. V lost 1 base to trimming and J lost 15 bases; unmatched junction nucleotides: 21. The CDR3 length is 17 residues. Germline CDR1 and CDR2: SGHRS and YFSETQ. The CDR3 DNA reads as TGCGCCAGCAGCTTGCGGGGGCCCACGGTTTTGCGGGAGGTCTTGTTCTTC. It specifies CASSLRGPTVLREVLFF.

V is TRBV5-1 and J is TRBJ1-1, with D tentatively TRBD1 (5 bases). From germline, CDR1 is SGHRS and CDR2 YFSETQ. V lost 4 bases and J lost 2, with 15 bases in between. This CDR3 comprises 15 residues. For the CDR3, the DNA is TGCGCCAGCAGCCCTCGACTAGGGGTCAACACTGAAGCTTTCTTT. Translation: CASSPRLGVNTEAFF.

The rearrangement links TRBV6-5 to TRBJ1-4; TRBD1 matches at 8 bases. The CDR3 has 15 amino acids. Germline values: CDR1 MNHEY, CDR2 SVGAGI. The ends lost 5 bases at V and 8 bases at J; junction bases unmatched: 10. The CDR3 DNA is TGTGCCAGCAGTCCTCAGGGGGCTCGGTCCGAAAAACTGTTTTTT. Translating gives CASSPQGARSEKLFF.

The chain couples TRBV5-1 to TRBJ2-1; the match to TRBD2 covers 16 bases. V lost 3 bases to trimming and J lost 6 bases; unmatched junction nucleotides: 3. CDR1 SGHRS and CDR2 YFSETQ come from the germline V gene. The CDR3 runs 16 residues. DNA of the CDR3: TGCGCCAGCAGCTCGGGGACTAGCGGGAGGGGCAATGAGCAGTTCTTC. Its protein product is CASSSGTSGRGNEQFF. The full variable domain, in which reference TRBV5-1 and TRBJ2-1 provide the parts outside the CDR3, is KAGVTQTPRYLIKTRGQQVTLSCSPISGHRSVSWYQQTPGQGLQFLFEYFSETQRNKGNFPGRFSGRQFSNSRSEMNVSTLELGDSALYLCASSSGTSGRGNEQFFGPGTRLTVL.

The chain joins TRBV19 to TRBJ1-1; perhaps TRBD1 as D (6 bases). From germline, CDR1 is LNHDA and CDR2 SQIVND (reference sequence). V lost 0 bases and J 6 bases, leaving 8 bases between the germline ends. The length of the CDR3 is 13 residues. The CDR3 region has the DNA TGTGCCAGTAGTATAGATGAGGGGGCTGAAGCTTTCTTT. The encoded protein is CASSIDEGAEAFF.